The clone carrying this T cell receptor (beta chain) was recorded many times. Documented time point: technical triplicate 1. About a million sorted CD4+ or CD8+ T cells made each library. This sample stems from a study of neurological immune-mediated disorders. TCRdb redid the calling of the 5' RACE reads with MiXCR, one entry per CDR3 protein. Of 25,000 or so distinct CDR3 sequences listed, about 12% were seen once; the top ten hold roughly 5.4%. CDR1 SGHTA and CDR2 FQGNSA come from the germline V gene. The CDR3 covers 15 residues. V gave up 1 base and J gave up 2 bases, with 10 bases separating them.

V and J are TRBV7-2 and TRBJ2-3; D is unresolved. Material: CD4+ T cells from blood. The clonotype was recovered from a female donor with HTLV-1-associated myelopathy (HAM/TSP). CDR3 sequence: CASSLDPGPTDTQYF. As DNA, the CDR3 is TGTGCCAGCAGCTTAGATCCTGGGCCCACAGATACGCAGTATTTT.